This T cell receptor (beta chain) was identified in a study of shared clonotypes between healthy human individuals. The repertoire was sequenced with immunoSEQ multiplex PCR; TCRdb's copy has only in-frame clones and lacks some. The sample has 2 million to 2.5 million clones; around 95% are singletons. The CDR3 is 14 amino acids. The germline V gene has CDR1 MGHRA and CDR2 YSYEKL. The V end lost 5 bases, the J end lost 6 bases, and 13 bases lay between the germline ends. The rearrangement uses TRBV4-1 and TRBJ2-2, with D tentatively TRBD1 (5 bases). The TCR originated in a man between 18 and 29 years old in good health. Sequencing input: naive CD4+ T cells sorted from blood. Subset denoted: CD45RA+ positively selected. The CDR3 spells CASSSPAGSGELFF. In nucleotides, the CDR3 is TGCGCCAGCAGCTCCCCCGCAGGGTCCGGGGAGCTGTTTTTT.